This T cell receptor beta chain was sequenced during a study of cytomegalovirus exposure and HLA in healthy donors. The overall study: It was reported in a later analysis that the 100 to 150 validation repertoires used the same platform as the roughly 700 first-cohort repertoires. Study-level findings and limits: First-cohort TCR clusters tended to co-occur in the roughly 120 validation repertoires, a later analysis found. It was reportedly the case that the classifier diagnosed cytomegalovirus status with high specificity and sensitivity. As confirmed in vitro, a few CMV-associated chains were specific for CMV antigens.

Concerning this clone itself: Its antigen is not identified.

After removal of 2 bases from V and 1 base from J, the junction contained 4 bases not matched to a gene. The germline CDR1 and CDR2 sequences are SGHAT and FQNNGV. The CDR3 spans 16 residues. Assay: immunoSEQ multiplex PCR; the TCRdb copy retains only in-frame clones and omits some. The repertoire consists of 140,000 to 150,000 clones, with less than 95% occurring once and the leading ten covering 1.8%. The J gene is TRBJ2-2, the V gene TRBV11-2; 7 positions agree with TRBD1. This receptor was taken from a man aged 18 to 29 in good health and CMV-seropositive. Specimen: PBMCs. CDR3 sequence reads: CASSLPRTGNTGELFF. The CDR3 bases are TGTGCCAGCAGCTTACCCCGGACAGGGAACACCGGGGAGCTGTTTTTT.